The 2 T cell receptor beta chains listed next were all sequenced from one sample in a study of PD-1 blockade in classical Hodgkin lymphoma. Some clones are missing from TCRdb's copy, which holds only in-frame ones; the method was immunoSEQ multiplex PCR. Among approximately 99,000 clones listed, about nine tenths were seen once. Each patient relapsed following autologous stem cell transplantation, and prior brentuximab vedotin exposure differed. Material: peripheral blood mononuclear cells (PBMCs), obtained before the second cycle of nivolumab. Receptors were obtained from a human donor with classical Hodgkin lymphoma.

The V call is TRBV27, the J call TRBJ1-1; D gene ambiguous. The CDR3 covers 14 residues. Germline V CDR1 and CDR2: MNHEY, SMNVEV (reference sequence). Trimming left V 3 bases short and J 2 bases short, with 10 bases between. The CDR3 DNA follows: TGTGCCAGCAGTTTGGGAGTTTTAAACACTGAAGCTTTCTTT. Translated: CASSLGVLNTEAFF.

The V gene is TRBV4-2, the J gene TRBJ2-2; D gene unclear. The germline CDR1 and CDR2 sequences are LGHNA and YNFKEQ. This CDR3 has 13 residues. The V end lost 5 bases, the J end lost 0 bases, and 4 bases lay between the germline ends. This CDR3 reads CASSYPNTGELFF. The DNA for the CDR3 is TGTGCCAGCAGCTACCCGAACACCGGGGAGCTGTTTTTT.